These 4 T cell receptor beta chains were all obtained from the same sample, sequenced in a study of blood T cells in healthy people across ages. Using a J-beta primer mix together with a sample-barcoded 5' primer, a second PCR was run for roughly 6 to 12 cycles. TCRdb recomputed calls from the 5' RACE reads with MiXCR, one row per CDR3 protein. The sample contains approximately 800,000 distinct CDR3 sequences, 35% to 40% of which appear only once. Sequencing was performed on blood. The receptors derive from a man between 18 and 29 years old in good health.

This sequence joins TRBV19 and TRBJ1-5, with TRBD1 matching 10 bases. The CDR3 length is 16 residues. The junction had 5 bases not matched to a gene; V was cut back by 1 base and J by 5 bases. Germline values: CDR1 LNHDA, CDR2 SQIVND (reference sequence). The CDR3 region is CASSIVRDRGDQPQHF. In DNA form, the CDR3 reads TGTGCCAGTAGTATAGTTCGGGACAGGGGTGATCAGCCCCAGCATTTT. Drawing the rest from reference TRBV19 and TRBJ1-5, the complete variable domain is DGGITQSPKYLFRKEGQNVTLSCEQNLNHDAMYWYRQDPGQGLRLIYYSQIVNDFQKGDIAEGYSVSREKKESFPLTVTSAQKNPTAFYLCASSIVRDRGDQPQHFGDGTRLSIL.

The chain links TRBV5-1 to TRBJ2-1, with 7 positions matching TRBD1. Germline V gives CDR1 SGHRS, CDR2 YFSETQ. The junction had 8 bases not matched to a gene; V was cut back by 8 bases and J by 9 bases. The CDR3 extends over 12 amino acids. The CDR3 sequence is CASRQGTGEQFF. CDR3 sequence (DNA): TGCGCCAGTCGACAGGGAACGGGTGAGCAGTTCTTC.

To note about this clonotype: Possible read error: a much larger clone is one base away. The chain links TRBV12-3 or TRBV12-4 to TRBJ1-2; D gene uncertain. The CDR3 is 14 residues long. The V and J ends lost 5 bases and 5 bases respectively, with 15 bases between them. CDR3 in amino acids: CASSVGSPVYGYTF. The CDR3 nucleotides read TGTGCCAGCAGTGTTGGCAGTCCGGTATATGGCTACACCTTC.

J is TRBJ2-5 and V is TRBV30, with TRBD1 matching over 11 bases. The J call may be incorrect, as the DNA end agrees better with TRBJ2-7. The CDR3 consists of 12 residues. The germline gives CDR1 GTSNPN, CDR2 SVGIG (reference sequence). The CDR3 DNA reads TGTGCCTGGGGACAGGGGGCCCACGAGCAGTACTTC. Protein product: CAWGQGAHEQYF.